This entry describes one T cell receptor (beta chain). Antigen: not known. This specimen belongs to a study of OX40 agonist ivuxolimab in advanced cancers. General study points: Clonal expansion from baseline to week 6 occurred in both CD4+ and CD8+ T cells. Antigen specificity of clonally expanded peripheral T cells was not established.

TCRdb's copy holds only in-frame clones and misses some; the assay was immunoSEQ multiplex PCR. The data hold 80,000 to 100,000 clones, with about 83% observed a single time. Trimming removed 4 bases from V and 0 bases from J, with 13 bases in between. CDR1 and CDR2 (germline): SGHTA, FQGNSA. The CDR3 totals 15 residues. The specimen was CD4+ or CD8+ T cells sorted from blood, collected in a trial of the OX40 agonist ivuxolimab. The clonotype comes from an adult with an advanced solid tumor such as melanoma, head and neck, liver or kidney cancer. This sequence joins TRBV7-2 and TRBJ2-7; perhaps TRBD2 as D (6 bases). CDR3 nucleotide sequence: TGTGCCAGCAGCTCGGGCGGGGCTAGCTCCTACGAGCAGTACTTC. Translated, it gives CASSSGGASSYEQYF.